The clone carrying this TCR beta chain occurred once. Enrollees, roughly 18 to 89 years old, lived in about two dozen US areas. In assigning cohorts, the study relied on participant-reported clinical history. Methods used by the authors: It was from reference gene primer amplification that nucleated cell counts were estimated. Repertoires were generated with immunoSEQ multiplex PCR, while TCRdb's copy carries only in-frame clones and drops some. V, J and clone size reflect that table, while D and trimming were determined from the DNA. The repertoire holds around 200,000 clones, about 82% seen once, with around 6% in the top ten. These data are taken from a study of blood T cell repertoires in COVID-19. As for the study in general: In each case, the material was cDNA or gDNA derived from T cells, B-cell-depleted T cells, or PBMCs.

The sequence was collected from a man between 40 and 49 years old with acute COVID-19. What was sequenced was PBMCs or T cells enriched from blood (not recorded which).

CDR3 in amino acids: CATSGRSGINEQFF. CDR3 sequence (DNA): TGTGCCACTTCAGGCCGATCCGGGATCAATGAGCAGTTCTTC. V usage is TRBV7-9 and J usage is TRBJ2-1, with D possibly TRBD2 on 5 matching bases. Trimming left V 10 bases short and J 6 bases short, with 19 bases between. CDR1 and CDR2 from the germline V gene are SEHNR and FQNEAQ (reference sequence). The CDR3 is 14 residues long.